This T cell receptor (beta chain) was captured by sequencing in a study of blood T cells in healthy people across ages. Study as a whole: When template switching was applied, about one barcoded beta molecule was captured per two T cells. Findings of the study overall: Long-lived donors had more naive CD4+ cells and higher diversity than aged donors. Estimated diversity that came from one million T cells was considered an underestimate.

Using a J-beta primer mix together with a sample-barcoded 5' primer, a second PCR was run for about 6 to 11 cycles. Each cDNA molecule was tagged by a template-switch adaptor that had 12 random nucleotides. TCRdb reprocessed the 5' RACE reads via MiXCR and lists one record per CDR3 protein. Among hundreds of thousands of distinct CDR3 sequences listed, roughly 50% were seen once. Details on this clonotype: Its cognate antigen is unknown.

The sample was blood. The TCR comes from a woman in her sixties in good health.

The CDR3 sequence is CASSLALVGLGGDEQFF. The CDR3 DNA follows: TGCGCCAGCAGCTTGGCCTTAGTGGGACTAGGAGGAGATGAGCAGTTCTTC. V gene TRBV5-1 combines with J gene TRBJ2-1, with 8 bases that match TRBD2. Germline CDR1 is SGHRS and CDR2 is YFSETQ. Germline trimming cut 0 bases from V and 8 bases from J; bases unmatched to any gene: 13. The length of the CDR3 is 17 residues.